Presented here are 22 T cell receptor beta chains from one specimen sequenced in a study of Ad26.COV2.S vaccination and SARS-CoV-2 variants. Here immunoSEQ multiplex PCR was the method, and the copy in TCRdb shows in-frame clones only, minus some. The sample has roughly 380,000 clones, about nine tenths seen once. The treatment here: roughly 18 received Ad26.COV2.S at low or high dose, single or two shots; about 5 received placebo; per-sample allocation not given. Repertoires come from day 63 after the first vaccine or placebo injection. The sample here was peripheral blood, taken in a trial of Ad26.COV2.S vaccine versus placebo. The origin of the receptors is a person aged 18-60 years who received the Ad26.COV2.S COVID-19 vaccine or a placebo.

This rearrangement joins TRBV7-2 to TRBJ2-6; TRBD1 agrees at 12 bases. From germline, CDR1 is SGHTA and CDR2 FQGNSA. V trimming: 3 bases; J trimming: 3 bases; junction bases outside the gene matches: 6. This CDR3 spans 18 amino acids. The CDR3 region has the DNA TGTGCCAGCAGCTTGTCCGGGACAGGGGGCGGTGGGGCCAACGTCCTGACTTTC. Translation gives CASSLSGTGGGGANVLTF.

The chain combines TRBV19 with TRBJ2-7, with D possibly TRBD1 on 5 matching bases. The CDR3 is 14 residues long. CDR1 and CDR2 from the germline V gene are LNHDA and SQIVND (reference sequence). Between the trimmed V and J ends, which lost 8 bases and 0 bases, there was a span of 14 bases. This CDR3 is CASAVTELSYEQYF. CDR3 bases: TGTGCCAGTGCAGTGACAGAGCTCTCCTACGAGCAGTACTTC.

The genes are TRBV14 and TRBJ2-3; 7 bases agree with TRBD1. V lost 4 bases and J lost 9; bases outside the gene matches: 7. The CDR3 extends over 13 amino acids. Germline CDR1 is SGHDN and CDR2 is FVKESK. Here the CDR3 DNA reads TGTGCCAGCAGCCGGCCGGGACAGAGGACGCAGTATTTT. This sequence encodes CASSRPGQRTQYF.

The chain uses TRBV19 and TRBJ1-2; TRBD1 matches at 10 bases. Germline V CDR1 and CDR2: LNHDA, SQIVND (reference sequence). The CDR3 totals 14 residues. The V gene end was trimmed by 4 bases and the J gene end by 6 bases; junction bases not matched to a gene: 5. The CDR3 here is CASSNDRGLDGYTF. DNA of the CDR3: TGTGCCAGTAGTAACGACAGGGGGCTGGATGGCTACACCTTC. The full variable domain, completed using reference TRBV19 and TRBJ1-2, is DGGITQSPKYLFRKEGQNVTLSCEQNLNHDAMYWYRQDPGQGLRLIYYSQIVNDFQKGDIAEGYSVSREKKESFPLTVTSAQKNPTAFYLCASSNDRGLDGYTFGSGTRLTVV.

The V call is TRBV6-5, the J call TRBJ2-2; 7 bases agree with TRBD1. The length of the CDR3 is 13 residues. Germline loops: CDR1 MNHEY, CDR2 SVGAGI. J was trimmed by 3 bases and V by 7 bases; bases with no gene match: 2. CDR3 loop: CASTQGDTGELFF. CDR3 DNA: TGTGCCAGCACGCAGGGGGACACCGGGGAGCTGTTTTTT.

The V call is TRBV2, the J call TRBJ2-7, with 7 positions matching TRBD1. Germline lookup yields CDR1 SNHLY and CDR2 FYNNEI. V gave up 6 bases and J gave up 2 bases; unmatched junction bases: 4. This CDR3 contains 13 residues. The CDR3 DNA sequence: TGTGCCAGCAGAACGACAGGGACCTACGAGCAGTACTTC. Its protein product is CASRTTGTYEQYF.

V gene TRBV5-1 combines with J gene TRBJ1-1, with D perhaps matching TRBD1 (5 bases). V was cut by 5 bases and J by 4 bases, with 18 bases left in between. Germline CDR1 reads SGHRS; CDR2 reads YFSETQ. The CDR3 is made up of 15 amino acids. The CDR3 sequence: CASSRPGGGSTEAFF. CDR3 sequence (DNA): TGCGCCAGCAGTCGTCCCGGCGGGGGAAGCACTGAAGCTTTCTTT. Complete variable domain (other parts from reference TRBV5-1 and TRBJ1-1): KAGVTQTPRYLIKTRGQQVTLSCSPISGHRSVSWYQQTPGQGLQFLFEYFSETQRNKGNFPGRFSGRQFSNSRSEMNVSTLELGDSALYLCASSRPGGGSTEAFFGQGTRLTVV.

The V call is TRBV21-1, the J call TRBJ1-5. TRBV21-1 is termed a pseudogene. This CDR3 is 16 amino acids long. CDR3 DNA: TGTGCCAGCAGCAACCTCCTTTACGGGGGCAATCAGCCCCAGCATTTT. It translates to CASSNLLYGGNQPQHF.

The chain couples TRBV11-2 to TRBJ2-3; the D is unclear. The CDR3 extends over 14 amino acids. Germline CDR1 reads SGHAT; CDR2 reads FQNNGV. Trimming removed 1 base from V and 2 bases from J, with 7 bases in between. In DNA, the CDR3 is TGTGCCAGCAGCTTAGGCCCCTCCACAGATACGCAGTATTTT. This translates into CASSLGPSTDTQYF.

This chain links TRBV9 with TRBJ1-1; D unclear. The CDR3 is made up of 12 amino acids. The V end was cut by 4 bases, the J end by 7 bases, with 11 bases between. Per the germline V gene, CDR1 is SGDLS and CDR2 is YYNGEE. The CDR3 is CASSPHDFEAFF. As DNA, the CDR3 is TGTGCCAGCAGCCCCCATGATTTTGAAGCTTTCTTT.

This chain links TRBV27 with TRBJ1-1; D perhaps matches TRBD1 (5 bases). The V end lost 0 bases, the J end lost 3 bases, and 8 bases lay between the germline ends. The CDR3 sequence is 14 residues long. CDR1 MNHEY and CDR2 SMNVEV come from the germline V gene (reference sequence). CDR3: CASSLSGGDTEAFF. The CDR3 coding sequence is TGTGCCAGCAGTTTATCGGGGGGGGACACTGAAGCTTTCTTT.

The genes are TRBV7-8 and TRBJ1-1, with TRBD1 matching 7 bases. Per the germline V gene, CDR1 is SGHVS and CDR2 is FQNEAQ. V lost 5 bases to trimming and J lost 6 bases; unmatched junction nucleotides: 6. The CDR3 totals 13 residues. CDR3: CASSGDRVSEAFF. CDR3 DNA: TGTGCCAGCAGCGGAGACAGGGTCTCTGAAGCTTTCTTT.

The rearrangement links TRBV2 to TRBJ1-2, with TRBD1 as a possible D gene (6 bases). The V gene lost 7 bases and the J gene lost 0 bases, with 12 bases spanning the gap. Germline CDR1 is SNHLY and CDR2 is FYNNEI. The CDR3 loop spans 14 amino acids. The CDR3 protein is CASKRGGPNYGYTF. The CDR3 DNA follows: TGTGCCAGCAAGCGGGGGGGCCCTAACTATGGCTACACCTTC.

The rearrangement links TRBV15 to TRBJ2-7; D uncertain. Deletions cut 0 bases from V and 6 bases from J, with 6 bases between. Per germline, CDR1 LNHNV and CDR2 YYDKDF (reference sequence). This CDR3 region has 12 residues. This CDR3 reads CATSREGGEQYF. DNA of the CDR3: TGTGCCACCAGCAGAGAAGGTGGCGAGCAGTACTTC. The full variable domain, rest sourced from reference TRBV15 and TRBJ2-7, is DAMVIQNPRYQVTQFGKPVTLSCSQTLNHNVMYWYQQKSSQAPKLLFHYYDKDFNNEADTPDNFQSRRPNTSFCFLDIRSPGLGDTAMYLCATSREGGEQYFGPGTRLTVT.

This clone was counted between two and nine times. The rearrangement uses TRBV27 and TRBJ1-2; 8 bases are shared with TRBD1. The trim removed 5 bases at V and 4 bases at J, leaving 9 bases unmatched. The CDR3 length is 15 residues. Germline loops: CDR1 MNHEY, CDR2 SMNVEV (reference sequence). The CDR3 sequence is CASSAGGQGRYGYTF. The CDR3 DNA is TGTGCCAGCAGTGCGGGAGGACAGGGCCGCTATGGCTACACCTTC.

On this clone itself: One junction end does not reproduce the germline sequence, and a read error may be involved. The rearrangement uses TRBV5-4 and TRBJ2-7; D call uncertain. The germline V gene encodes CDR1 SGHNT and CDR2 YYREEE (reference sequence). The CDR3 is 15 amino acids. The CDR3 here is CASSFAGRSSHEQYF. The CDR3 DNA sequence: TGTGCCAGCAGCTTCGCCGGACGTAGCTCCCACGAGCAGTACTTC.

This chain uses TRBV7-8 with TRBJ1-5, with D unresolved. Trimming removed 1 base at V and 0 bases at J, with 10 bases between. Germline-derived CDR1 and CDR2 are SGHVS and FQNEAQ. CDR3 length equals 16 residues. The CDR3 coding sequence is TGTGCCAGCAGCTTAGAAGGCCTCTATAGCAATCAGCCCCAGCATTTT. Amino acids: CASSLEGLYSNQPQHF.

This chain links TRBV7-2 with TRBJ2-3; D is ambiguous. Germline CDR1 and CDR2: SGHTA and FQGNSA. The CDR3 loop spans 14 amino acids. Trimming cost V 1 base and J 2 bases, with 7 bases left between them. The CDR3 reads CASSLDTLTDTQYF. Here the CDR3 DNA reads TGTGCCAGCAGCTTAGACACCCTCACAGATACGCAGTATTTT.

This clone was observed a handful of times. In DNA form, the CDR3 reads TGTGCCAGCAGCTTAGCCCAGGGGGGGAATTCACCCCTCCACTTT. Translated, it gives CASSLAQGGNSPLHF. The V and J genes are TRBV7-9 and TRBJ1-6; 7 bases match TRBD1. Germline CDR1 SEHNR, CDR2 FQNEAQ (reference sequence). The CDR3 loop spans 15 amino acids. V lost 0 bases and J lost 7; bases outside the gene matches: 3.

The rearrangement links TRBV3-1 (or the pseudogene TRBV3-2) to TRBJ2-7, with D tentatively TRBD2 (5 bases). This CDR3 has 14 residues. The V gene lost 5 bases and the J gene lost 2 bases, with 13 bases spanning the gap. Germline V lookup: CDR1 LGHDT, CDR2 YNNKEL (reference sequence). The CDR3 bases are TGTGCCAGCAGCTCCGGACTGCTAACCTACGAGCAGTACTTC. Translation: CASSSGLLTYEQYF.

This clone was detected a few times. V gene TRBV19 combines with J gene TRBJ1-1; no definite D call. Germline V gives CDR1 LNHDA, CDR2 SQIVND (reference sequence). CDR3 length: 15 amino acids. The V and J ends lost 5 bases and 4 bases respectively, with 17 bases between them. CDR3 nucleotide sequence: TGTGCCAGTAGTCCCCCGTGGCAGTTGGGCACTGAAGCTTTCTTT. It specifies CASSPPWQLGTEAFF.

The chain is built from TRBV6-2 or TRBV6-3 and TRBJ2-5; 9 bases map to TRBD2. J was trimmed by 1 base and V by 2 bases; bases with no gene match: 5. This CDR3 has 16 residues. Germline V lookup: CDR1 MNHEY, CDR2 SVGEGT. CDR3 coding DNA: TGTGCCAGCAGTTACATAAGCGGGGGGCCCCAAGAGACCCAGTACTTC. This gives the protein CASSYISGGPQETQYF.